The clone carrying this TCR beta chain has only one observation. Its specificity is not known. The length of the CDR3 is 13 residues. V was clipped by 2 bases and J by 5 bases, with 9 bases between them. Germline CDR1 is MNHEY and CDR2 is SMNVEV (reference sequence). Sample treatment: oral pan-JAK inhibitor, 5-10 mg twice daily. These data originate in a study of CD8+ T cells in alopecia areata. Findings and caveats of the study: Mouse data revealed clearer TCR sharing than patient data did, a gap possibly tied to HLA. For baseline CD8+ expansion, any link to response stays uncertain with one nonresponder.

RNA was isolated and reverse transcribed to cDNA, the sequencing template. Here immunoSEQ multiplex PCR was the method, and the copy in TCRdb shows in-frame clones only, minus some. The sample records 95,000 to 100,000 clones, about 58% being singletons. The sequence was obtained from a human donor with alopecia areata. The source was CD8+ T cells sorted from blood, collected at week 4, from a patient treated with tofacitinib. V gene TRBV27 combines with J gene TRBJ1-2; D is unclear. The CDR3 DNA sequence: TGTGCCAGCAGTTTAGGCCTGGGGTATGGCTACACCTTC. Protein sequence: CASSLGLGYGYTF.